The 2 T cell receptor beta chains below all came from one sample that was sequenced in a study of blood T cell repertoires in COVID-19. Assay used: immunoSEQ multiplex PCR; TCRdb lists only in-frame clones, some missing. The sample records about 210,000 clones, around 84% being singletons. Sequencing was performed on peripheral blood. The receptors were sampled from a woman aged 80 or over with acute or convalescent COVID-19.

The V gene is TRBV10-2, the J gene TRBJ2-1, with 7 bases fitting TRBD2. V lost 6 bases to trimming and J lost 3 bases; unmatched junction nucleotides: 11. The CDR3 has 16 residues. Per germline, CDR1 WSHSY and CDR2 SAAADI. The CDR3 DNA reads as TGCGCCAGCAGACAACGGGGCGGGAGTGGCTACAATGAGCAGTTCTTC. Its protein product is CASRQRGGSGYNEQFF.

V is TRBV7-2 and J is TRBJ1-2; D may be TRBD1 (6 bases). The CDR3 has 13 residues. V dropped 1 base and J dropped 7 bases, with 10 bases sitting between them. The V gene's germline CDR1 is SGHTA and CDR2 FQGNSA. The CDR3 DNA reads as TGTGCCAGCAGCTTAGGACAGGCCAGTGGCTACACCTTC. Translating it yields CASSLGQASGYTF.